The next 18 T cell receptor beta chains were all read from a single sample in a study of CD8+ T cells in alopecia areata. Stated treatment: oral pan-JAK inhibitor, 5-10 mg twice daily. RNA extraction and reverse transcription yielded cDNA as sequencing template. Clones were sequenced by immunoSEQ multiplex PCR, and TCRdb holds only the in-frame ones, with some missing. The sample yields 200,000 or so clones, 58% seen once. The sequences come from CD4+ T cells sorted from blood, collected at week 24, from a patient treated with tofacitinib. These receptors were obtained from a human donor with alopecia areata.

The table lists this clone with a few counts. J is TRBJ1-5 and V is TRBV12-5, with 8 bases fitting TRBD1. CDR3 size: 16 residues. V shed 1 base and J 3 bases; nucleotides not matched to a gene: 5. CDR1 LGHNT and CDR2 FRNRAP come from the germline V gene. For the CDR3, the DNA is TGTGCTAGTGGTTTGGGCGGACAGGGAAACAATCAGCCCCAGCATTTT. This translates into CASGLGGQGNNQPQHF.

This chain uses TRBV6-5 with TRBJ2-7; D unclear. This CDR3 is 11 amino acids long. Germline loops: CDR1 MNHEY, CDR2 SVGAGI. Deletions cut 6 bases from V and 4 bases from J, with 7 bases between. The chain's CDR3 is CASRSFYEQYF. The CDR3 DNA reads as TGTGCCAGCAGGTCTTTTTACGAGCAGTACTTC.

This clone has just a few counts. V and J are TRBV10-3 and TRBJ2-3, with 10 bases aligning to TRBD2. The CDR3 has 14 residues. V gave up 10 bases and J gave up 0 bases; unmatched junction bases: 4. Germline values: CDR1 ENHRY, CDR2 SYGVKD. CDR3 in amino acids: CATLAGASTDTQYF. The CDR3 bases are TGTGCCACTCTAGCGGGAGCTAGCACAGATACGCAGTATTTT.

The count of this clone is one. The chain joins TRBV29-1 to TRBJ1-2; D not certain. CDR1 SQVTM and CDR2 ANQGSEA come from the germline V gene. The CDR3 covers 11 residues. V was cut by 4 bases and J by 4 bases, with 7 bases left in between. CDR3 DNA: TGCAGCGTTGGAGAATCCTATGGCTACACCTTC. It translates to CSVGESYGYTF.

A word on this clone: One junction end disagrees with the germline gene, perhaps due to a read error. The rearrangement links TRBV9 to TRBJ2-2; TRBD1 aligns across 7 bases. The CDR3 length is 16 residues. CDR1 is SGDLS, CDR2 YYNGEE, per germline. CDR3 bases: TGTGCCAGCAGCTCGGGACAGCCGGGCAACACCAGGGAGCTGTTTTTT. Its protein product is CASSSGQPGNTRELFF.

V gene TRBV2 combines with J gene TRBJ2-7; 9 nucleotides align to TRBD1. Losses at the gene ends were 5 bases for V and 5 bases for J; bases not matched to a gene: 13. The CDR3 runs to 16 residues. Germline values: CDR1 SNHLY, CDR2 FYNNEI. The CDR3 DNA sequence: TGTGCCAGCAGTCGCCTCACCGGGACAGGGACCCACGAGCAGTACTTC. Its translation: CASSRLTGTGTHEQYF.

This clone was counted a single time. The chain is built from TRBV27 and TRBJ2-7, with 7 nucleotides matching TRBD1. With 6 bases clipped from V and 3 bases from J, the junction kept 8 bases outside the gene matches. The CDR3 length is 14 residues. Germline V gene data show CDR1 as MNHEY and CDR2 as SMNVEV (reference sequence). The CDR3 here is CASSRQGPFYEQYF. The CDR3 nucleotides read TGTGCCAGCAGCCGACAGGGCCCATTCTACGAGCAGTACTTC.

The chain combines TRBV6-5 with TRBJ1-2, with 9 positions matching TRBD1. The CDR3 is 13 residues long. Germline CDR1 MNHEY, CDR2 SVGAGI. The V segment lost 7 bases and the J segment 9 bases; nucleotides outside the gene matches: 9. The CDR3 DNA sequence: TGTGCCAGCAATAAGGGACAGGGCACTAGCTACACCTTC. Protein: CASNKGQGTSYTF.

This clone was detected only a few times. The chain links TRBV30 to TRBJ2-3, with D perhaps matching TRBD1 (6 bases). The CDR3 is made up of 14 amino acids. Deletions cut 5 bases from V and 3 bases from J, with 15 bases between. Germline V gene lookup returns CDR1 GTSNPN and CDR2 SVGIG (reference sequence). The CDR3 loop reads CAWAPGRGTDTQYF. The CDR3 nucleotides are TGTGCCTGGGCCCCCGGTAGGGGGACAGATACGCAGTATTTT.

The rearrangement uses TRBV7-9 and TRBJ1-3; TRBD1 is a possible D gene (5 bases). Germline V lookup: CDR1 SEHNR, CDR2 FQNEAQ (reference sequence). CDR3 length: 16 amino acids. V was clipped by 5 bases and J by 0 bases, with 14 bases between them. As DNA, the CDR3 is TGTGCCAGCAGCCCCTTAGACAGATACTCTGGAAACACCATATATTTT. This codes for CASSPLDRYSGNTIYF.

The CDR3 bases are TGTGCCAGCAGGATCCGGGACGGCAACTACGAGCAGTACTTC. Encoded protein: CASRIRDGNYEQYF. V and J are TRBV6-1 and TRBJ2-7, with D perhaps given as TRBD1 or TRBD2 (5 bases each). The V end lost 6 bases, the J end lost 3 bases, and 15 bases lay between the germline ends. The CDR3 extends over 14 amino acids. Germline V gene sequence: CDR1 MNHNS, CDR2 SASEGT.

The chain recombines TRBV23-1 with TRBJ2-1, with a possible D match to TRBD2 (6 bases). TRBV23-1 is given ORF status, its function remaining uncertain. Trimming took off 9 bases at V and 4 bases at J, with 22 bases between the two ends. This CDR3 contains 16 residues. In nucleotides, the CDR3 is TGCGCCAGGGGGACTCTACCCTCGAGAGCTTACAATGAGCAGTTCTTC. It translates to CARGTLPSRAYNEQFF.

The V call is TRBV5-1, the J call TRBJ2-1, with 9 bases aligning to TRBD1. CDR1 is SGHRS, CDR2 YFSETQ, per germline. Losses at the gene ends were 3 bases for V and 4 bases for J; bases not matched to a gene: 2. The CDR3 loop spans 14 amino acids. Here the CDR3 DNA reads TGCGCCAGCAGCTCGGGACAGGGATACAATGAGCAGTTCTTC. Residues: CASSSGQGYNEQFF.

The rearrangement joins TRBV30 to TRBJ2-7; D is unresolved. V was trimmed by 4 bases and J by 4 bases, leaving 8 bases between them. Germline loops: CDR1 GTSNPN, CDR2 SVGIG (reference sequence). This CDR3 is 11 amino acids long. The CDR3 is CAWMLGYEQYF. The CDR3 DNA follows: TGTGCCTGGATGCTCGGGTACGAGCAGTACTTC.

The chain uses TRBV30 and TRBJ1-3; no reliable D call. V lost 4 bases and J lost 2, with 12 bases in between. The CDR3 length is 14 residues. CDR1 and CDR2 from the germline V gene are GTSNPN and SVGIG (reference sequence). DNA of the CDR3: TGTGCCTGGAATTTTGGGGTTGCTGGAAACACCATATATTTT. The encoded protein is CAWNFGVAGNTIYF.

The chain recombines TRBV5-1 with TRBJ2-3; D not resolved. In germline, CDR1 is SGHRS, CDR2 YFSETQ. This CDR3 has 14 residues. Deletions cut 1 base from V and 2 bases from J, with 8 bases between. The CDR3 protein is CASSLMLNTDTQYF. CDR3 in DNA: TGCGCCAGCAGCTTGATGCTCAACACAGATACGCAGTATTTT.

CDR3: CASRGRARETQYF. The CDR3 DNA reads TGTGCCAGCAGAGGGAGGGCCCGAGAGACCCAGTACTTC. The rearrangement joins TRBV25-1 to TRBJ2-5; 7 bases are a match to TRBD2. V trimming: 6 bases; J trimming: 4 bases; junction bases outside the gene matches: 5. The CDR3 has 13 residues. Germline V gene lookup returns CDR1 MGHDK and CDR2 SYGVNS.

The chain employs TRBV5-1 and TRBJ2-2, with TRBD1 matching 7 bases. The CDR3 is made up of 15 amino acids. The ends lost 3 bases at V and 3 bases at J; junction bases unmatched: 5. Germline V gives CDR1 SGHRS, CDR2 YFSETQ. In nucleotides, the CDR3 is TGCGCCAGCAGCTCTAGACAGGGTGACACCGGGGAGCTGTTTTTT. As protein: CASSSRQGDTGELFF.